These 15 T cell receptor beta chains share one sample of origin, sequenced in a study of T-cell memory formation after mild COVID-19. MiXCR was run by TCRdb on the 5' RACE reads, yielding one entry per CDR3 protein. The table shows about 350,000 distinct CDR3 sequences, with around 27% occurring only once. Sequencing was carried out using PBMCs or a T cell subset sorted from them (not recorded which). These receptors came from an adult woman who had mild COVID-19 (a few samples of this study predate the infection). Cell type and time point are not known.

The genes are TRBV1 and TRBJ2-7. TRBV1 is shown as a pseudogene. The CDR3 sequence is 14 residues long. This CDR3 reads CTSSQDGESYEQYF. DNA of the CDR3: TGCACCAGCAGCCAAGATGGAGAGTCCTACGAGCAGTACTTC.

This clonotype was found a few times. The genes are TRBV12-3 or TRBV12-4 and TRBJ2-1; possible D gene TRBD1, 5 bases. The CDR3 is made up of 13 amino acids. V was trimmed by 1 base and J by 15 bases, leaving 16 bases between them. The CDR3 is CASSLEVDSLGFF. CDR3 DNA sequence: TGTGCCAGCAGTTTAGAGGTCGACAGTCTTGGGTTCTTC.

J is TRBJ2-3 and V is TRBV5-4, with 14 bases aligning to TRBD2. CDR1 and CDR2 from the germline V gene are SGHNT and YYREEE (reference sequence). The CDR3 extends over 17 amino acids. The J segment lost 6 bases and the V segment lost 2 bases, leaving 8 bases of the junction unmatched. DNA of the CDR3: TGTGCCAGCAGCTTAAGACTAGCGGGAGGGCGGTTGGATACGCAGTATTTT. Its protein product is CASSLRLAGGRLDTQYF.

The V and J genes are TRBV27 and TRBJ1-4; 9 bases fit TRBD1. There are 16 residues in the CDR3. In germline, CDR1 is MNHEY, CDR2 SMNVEV (reference sequence). V was pared by 5 bases and J by 0 bases, with 4 bases of the junction left unmatched. This CDR3 is CASSPGTGSTNEKLFF. For the CDR3, the DNA is TGTGCCAGCAGTCCGGGGACAGGGTCAACTAATGAAAAACTGTTTTTT.

V and J are TRBV2 and TRBJ2-1; possible D gene TRBD2, 5 bases. Trimming removed 3 bases at V and 5 bases at J, with 14 bases between. CDR1 SNHLY and CDR2 FYNNEI come from the germline V gene. The CDR3 length is 15 residues. The DNA for the CDR3 is TGTGCCAGCAGTGATGAGGAGAGCGGCGACAATGAGCAGTTCTTC. As protein: CASSDEESGDNEQFF.

This clonotype was picked up a small number of times. CDR3 nucleotide sequence: TGCGCCAGCAGCTCCAGGGTTTCGAGCAATCAGCCCCAGCATTTT. Translating gives CASSSRVSSNQPQHF. This chain uses TRBV4-1 with TRBJ1-5; D possibly corresponds to TRBD1 (5 bases). V was pared by 5 bases and J by 1 base, with 12 bases between. The CDR3 loop spans 15 amino acids. Germline assignment: CDR1 MGHRA and CDR2 YSYEKL.

The V call is TRBV5-1, the J call TRBJ2-2; the D call may be TRBD1 or TRBD2 (6 bases each). Germline V CDR1 and CDR2: SGHRS, YFSETQ. The CDR3 totals 15 residues. V was pared by 3 bases and J by 5 bases, with 14 bases between. The chain's CDR3 is CASSSGAMKTGELFF. The CDR3 region has the DNA TGCGCCAGCAGCTCGGGGGCGATGAAAACCGGGGAGCTGTTTTTT.

This clonotype was counted ten times or more. The chain uses TRBV27 and TRBJ2-7, with 9 bases identical to TRBD2. The germline V gene encodes CDR1 MNHEY and CDR2 SMNVEV (reference sequence). Germline trimming cut 5 bases from V and 5 bases from J; bases unmatched to any gene: 7. The CDR3 has 14 amino acids. CDR3 sequence (DNA): TGTGCCAGCAGTATTAGCGGGAGTCAGAACGAGCAGTACTTC. Protein: CASSISGSQNEQYF.

The chain couples TRBV20-1 to TRBJ2-7; TRBD2 aligns across 9 bases. Per germline, CDR1 DFQATT and CDR2 SNEGSKA (reference sequence). V was clipped by 0 bases and J by 4 bases; unmatched bases: 10. This CDR3 has 16 residues. The CDR3 DNA is TGCAGTGCTAGAGAGGCCTCTACTAGCGGGTCTTACGAGCAGTACTTC. Amino acids: CSAREASTSGSYEQYF.

This clonotype was observed a handful of times. The chain recombines TRBV20-1 with TRBJ1-4; 7 nucleotides line up with TRBD1. V lost 0 bases to trimming and J lost 5 bases; unmatched junction nucleotides: 6. Germline V gene data show CDR1 as DFQATT and CDR2 as SNEGSKA (reference sequence). This CDR3 has 15 amino acids. CDR3 loop: CSARDSRTGNEKLFF. In nucleotides, the CDR3 is TGCAGTGCTAGAGATTCCCGGACAGGAAATGAAAAACTGTTTTTT.

The V and J genes are TRBV29-1 and TRBJ2-4; D is ambiguous. CDR3 length equals 11 residues. From germline, CDR1 is SQVTM and CDR2 ANQGSEA. V gave up 3 bases and J gave up 5 bases, with 5 bases separating them. The CDR3 loop reads CSVEKQNIQYF. The CDR3 DNA sequence: TGCAGCGTTGAGAAGCAAAACATTCAGTACTTC.

The rearrangement uses TRBV11-3 and TRBJ2-1; D possibly corresponds to TRBD2 (6 bases). CDR3 length equals 15 residues. Per germline, CDR1 SGHNT and CDR2 YENEEA. Trimming stripped 5 bases from V and 3 bases from J, with 14 bases between. CDR3: CASSARDWGYNEQFF. The CDR3 DNA sequence: TGTGCCAGCAGCGCGAGGGACTGGGGCTACAATGAGCAGTTCTTC. The full variable domain, its missing parts supplied by reference TRBV11-3 and TRBJ2-1, is EAGVVQSPRYKIIEKKQPVAFWCNPISGHNTLYWYLQNLGQGPELLIRYENEEAVDDSQLPKDRFSAERLKGVDSTLKIQPAELGDSAVYLCASSARDWGYNEQFFGPGTRLTVL.

In its sample, this clonotype was seen a few times. The genes are TRBV7-8 and TRBJ1-1; 12 bases map to TRBD1. CDR3 length: 16 amino acids. The V gene's germline CDR1 is SGHVS and CDR2 FQNEAQ. The V gene end was trimmed by 5 bases and the J gene end by 5 bases; junction bases not matched to a gene: 9. CDR3 protein: CASSVRDRGLRTEAFF. The DNA for the CDR3 is TGTGCCAGCAGCGTCCGGGACAGGGGGCTTCGGACTGAAGCTTTCTTT.

The V call is TRBV6-5, the J call TRBJ1-1; 8 bases line up with TRBD1. Germline values: CDR1 MNHEY, CDR2 SVGAGI. The length of the CDR3 is 14 residues. The V and J ends lost 2 bases and 5 bases, in that order; junction bases with no gene match: 4. CDR3 sequence reads: CASSYAGGETEAFF. The CDR3 region has the DNA TGTGCCAGCAGTTACGCAGGGGGCGAGACTGAAGCTTTCTTT.

Concerning this clonotype itself: The junction shows a germline mismatch at one end, possibly a read error. The rearrangement joins TRBV7-7 to TRBJ2-3, with D unclear. Germline CDR1 SSHAT, CDR2 FNYEAQ (reference sequence). This CDR3 is built from 21 residues. The CDR3 sequence is CASSLGPRMILDESSTDTQYF. The CDR3 bases are TGTGCTAGCAGCTTAGGCCCCAGGATGATTTTAGATGAGTCTAGCACAGATACGCAGTATTTT.